The text below deals with one T cell receptor beta chain. This entry is derived from a study of OX40 agonist ivuxolimab in advanced cancers. Germline CDR1 SGHNT, CDR2 YYREEE (reference sequence). The V gene lost 4 bases and the J gene lost 6 bases, with 11 bases spanning the gap. The CDR3 runs to 13 residues. Assay: immunoSEQ multiplex PCR; the TCRdb copy retains only in-frame clones and omits some. This table has 40,000 or so clones, about 87% appearing once. The material sequenced was CD4+ or CD8+ T cells sorted from blood, taken in a trial of the OX40 agonist ivuxolimab. The genes are TRBV5-4 and TRBJ2-1; possible D gene TRBD1, 5 bases. The receptor's source is an adult with an advanced solid tumor such as melanoma, head and neck, liver or kidney cancer. CDR3 residues: CASSTTDSNEQFF. CDR3 in DNA: TGTGCCAGCAGCACGACAGATTCCAATGAGCAGTTCTTC.